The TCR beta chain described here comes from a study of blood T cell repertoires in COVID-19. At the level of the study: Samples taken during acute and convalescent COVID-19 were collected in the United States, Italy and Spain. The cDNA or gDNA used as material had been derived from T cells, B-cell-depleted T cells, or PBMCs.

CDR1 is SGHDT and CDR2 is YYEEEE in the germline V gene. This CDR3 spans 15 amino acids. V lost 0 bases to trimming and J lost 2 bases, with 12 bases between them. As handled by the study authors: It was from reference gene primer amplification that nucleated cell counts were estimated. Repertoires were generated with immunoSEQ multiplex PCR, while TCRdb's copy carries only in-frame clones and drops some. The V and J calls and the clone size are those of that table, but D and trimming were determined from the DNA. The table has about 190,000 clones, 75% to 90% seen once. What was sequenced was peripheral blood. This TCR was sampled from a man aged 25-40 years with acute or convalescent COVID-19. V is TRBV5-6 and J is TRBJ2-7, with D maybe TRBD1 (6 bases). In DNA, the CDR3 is TGTGCCAGCAGCTTGGCCGGGACATCTGCCTACGAGCAGTACTTC. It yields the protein CASSLAGTSAYEQYF.